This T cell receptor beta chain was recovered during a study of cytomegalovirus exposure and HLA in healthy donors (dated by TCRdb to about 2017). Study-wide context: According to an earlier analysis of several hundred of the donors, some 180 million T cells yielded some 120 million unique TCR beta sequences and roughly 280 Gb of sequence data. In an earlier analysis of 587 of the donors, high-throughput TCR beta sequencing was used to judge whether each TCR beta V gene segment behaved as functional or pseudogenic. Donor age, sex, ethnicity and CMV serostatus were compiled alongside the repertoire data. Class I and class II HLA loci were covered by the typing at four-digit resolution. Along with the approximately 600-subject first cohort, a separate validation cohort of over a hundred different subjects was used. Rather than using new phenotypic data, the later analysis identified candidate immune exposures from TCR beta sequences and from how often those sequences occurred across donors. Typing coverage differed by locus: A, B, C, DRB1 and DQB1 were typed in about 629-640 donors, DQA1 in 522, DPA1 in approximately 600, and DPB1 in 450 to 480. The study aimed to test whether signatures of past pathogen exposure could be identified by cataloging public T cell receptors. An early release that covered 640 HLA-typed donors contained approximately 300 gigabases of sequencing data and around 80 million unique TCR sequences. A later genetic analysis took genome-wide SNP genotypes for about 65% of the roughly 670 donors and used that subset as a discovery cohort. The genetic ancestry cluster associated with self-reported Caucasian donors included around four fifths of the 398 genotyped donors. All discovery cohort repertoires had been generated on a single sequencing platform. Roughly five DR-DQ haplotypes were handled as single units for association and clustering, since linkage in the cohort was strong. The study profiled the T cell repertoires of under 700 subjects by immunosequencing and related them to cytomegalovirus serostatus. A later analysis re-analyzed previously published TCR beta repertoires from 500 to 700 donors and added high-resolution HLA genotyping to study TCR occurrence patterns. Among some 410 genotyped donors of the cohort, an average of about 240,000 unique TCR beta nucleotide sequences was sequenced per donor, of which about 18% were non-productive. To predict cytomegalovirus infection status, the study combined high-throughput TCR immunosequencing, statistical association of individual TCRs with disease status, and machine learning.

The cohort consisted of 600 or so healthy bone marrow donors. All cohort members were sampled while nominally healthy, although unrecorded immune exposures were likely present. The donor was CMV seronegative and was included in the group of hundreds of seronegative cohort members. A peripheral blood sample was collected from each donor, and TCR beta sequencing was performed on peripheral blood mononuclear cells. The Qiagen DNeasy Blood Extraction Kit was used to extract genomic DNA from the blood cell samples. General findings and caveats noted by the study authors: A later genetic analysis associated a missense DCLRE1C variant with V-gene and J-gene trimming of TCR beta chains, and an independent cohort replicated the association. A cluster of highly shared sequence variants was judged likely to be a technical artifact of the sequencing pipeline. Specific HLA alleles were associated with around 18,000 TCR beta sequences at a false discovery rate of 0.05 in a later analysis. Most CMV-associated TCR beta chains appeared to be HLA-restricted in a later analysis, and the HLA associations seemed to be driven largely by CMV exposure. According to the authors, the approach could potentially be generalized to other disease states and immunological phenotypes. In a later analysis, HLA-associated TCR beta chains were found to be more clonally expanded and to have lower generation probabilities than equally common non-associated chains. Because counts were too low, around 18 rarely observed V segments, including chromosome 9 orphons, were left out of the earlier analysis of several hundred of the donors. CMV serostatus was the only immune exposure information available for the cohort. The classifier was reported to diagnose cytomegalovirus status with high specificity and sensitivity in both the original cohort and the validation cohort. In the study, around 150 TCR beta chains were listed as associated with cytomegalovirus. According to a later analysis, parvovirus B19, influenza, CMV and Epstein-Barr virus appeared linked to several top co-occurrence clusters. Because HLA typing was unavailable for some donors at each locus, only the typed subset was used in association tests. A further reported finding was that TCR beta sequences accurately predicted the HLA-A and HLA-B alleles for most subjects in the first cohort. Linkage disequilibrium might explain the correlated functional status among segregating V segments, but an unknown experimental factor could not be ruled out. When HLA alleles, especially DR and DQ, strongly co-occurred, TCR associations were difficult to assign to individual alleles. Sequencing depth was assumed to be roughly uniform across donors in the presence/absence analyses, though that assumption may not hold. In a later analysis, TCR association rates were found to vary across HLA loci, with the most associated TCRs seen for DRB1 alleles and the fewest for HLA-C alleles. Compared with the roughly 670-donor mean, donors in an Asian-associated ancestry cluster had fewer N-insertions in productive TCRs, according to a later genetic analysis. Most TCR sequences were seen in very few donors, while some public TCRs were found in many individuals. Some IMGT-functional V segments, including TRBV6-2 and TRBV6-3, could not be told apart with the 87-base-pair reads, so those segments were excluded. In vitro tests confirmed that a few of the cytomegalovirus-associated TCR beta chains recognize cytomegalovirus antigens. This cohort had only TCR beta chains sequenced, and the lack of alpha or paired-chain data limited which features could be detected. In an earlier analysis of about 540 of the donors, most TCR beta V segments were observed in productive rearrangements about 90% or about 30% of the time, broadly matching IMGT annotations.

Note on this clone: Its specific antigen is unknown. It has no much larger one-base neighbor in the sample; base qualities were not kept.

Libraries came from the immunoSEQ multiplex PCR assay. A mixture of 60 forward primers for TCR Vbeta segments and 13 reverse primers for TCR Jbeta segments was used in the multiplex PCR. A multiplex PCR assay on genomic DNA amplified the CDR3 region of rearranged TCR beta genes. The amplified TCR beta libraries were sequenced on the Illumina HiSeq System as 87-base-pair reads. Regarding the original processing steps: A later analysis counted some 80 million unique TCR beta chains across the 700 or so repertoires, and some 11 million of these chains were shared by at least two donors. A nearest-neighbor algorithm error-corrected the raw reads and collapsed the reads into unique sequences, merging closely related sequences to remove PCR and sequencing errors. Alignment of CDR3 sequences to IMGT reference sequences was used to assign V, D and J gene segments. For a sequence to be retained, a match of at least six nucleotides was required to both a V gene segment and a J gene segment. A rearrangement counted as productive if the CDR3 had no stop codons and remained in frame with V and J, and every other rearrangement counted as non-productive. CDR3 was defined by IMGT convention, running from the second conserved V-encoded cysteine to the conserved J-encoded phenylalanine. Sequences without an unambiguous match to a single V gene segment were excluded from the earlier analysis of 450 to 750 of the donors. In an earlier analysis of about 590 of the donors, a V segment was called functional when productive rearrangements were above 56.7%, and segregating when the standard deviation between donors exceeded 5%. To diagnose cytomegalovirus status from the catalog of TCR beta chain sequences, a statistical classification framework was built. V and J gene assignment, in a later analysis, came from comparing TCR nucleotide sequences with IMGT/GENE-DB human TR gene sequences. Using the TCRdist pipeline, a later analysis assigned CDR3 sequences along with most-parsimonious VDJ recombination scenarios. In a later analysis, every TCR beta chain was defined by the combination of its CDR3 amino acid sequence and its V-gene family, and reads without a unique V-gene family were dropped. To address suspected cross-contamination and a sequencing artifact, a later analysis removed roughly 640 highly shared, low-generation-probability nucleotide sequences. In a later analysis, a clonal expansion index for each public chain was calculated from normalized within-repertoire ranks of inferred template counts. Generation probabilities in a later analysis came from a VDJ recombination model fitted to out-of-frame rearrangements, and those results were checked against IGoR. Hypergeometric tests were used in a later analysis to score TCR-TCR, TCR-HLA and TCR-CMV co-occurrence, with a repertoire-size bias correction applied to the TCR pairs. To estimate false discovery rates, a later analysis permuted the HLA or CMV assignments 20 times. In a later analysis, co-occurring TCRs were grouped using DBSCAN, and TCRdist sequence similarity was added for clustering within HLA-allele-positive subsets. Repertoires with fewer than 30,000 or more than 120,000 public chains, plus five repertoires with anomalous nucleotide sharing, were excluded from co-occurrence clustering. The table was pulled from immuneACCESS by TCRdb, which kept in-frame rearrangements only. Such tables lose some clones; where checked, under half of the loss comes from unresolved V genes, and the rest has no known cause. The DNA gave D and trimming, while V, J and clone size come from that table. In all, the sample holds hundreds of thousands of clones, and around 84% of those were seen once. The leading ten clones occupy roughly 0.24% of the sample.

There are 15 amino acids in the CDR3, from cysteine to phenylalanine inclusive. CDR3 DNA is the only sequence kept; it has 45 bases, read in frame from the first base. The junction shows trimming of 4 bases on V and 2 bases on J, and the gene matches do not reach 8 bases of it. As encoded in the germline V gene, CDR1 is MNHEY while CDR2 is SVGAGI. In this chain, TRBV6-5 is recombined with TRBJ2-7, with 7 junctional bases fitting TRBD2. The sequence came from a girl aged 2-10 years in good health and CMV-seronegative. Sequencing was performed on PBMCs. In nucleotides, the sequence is TGTGCCAGCAGTTCAAAGCGGGAAGGGACCTACGAGCAGTACTTC. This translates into CASSSKREGTYEQYF.